Below, 12 T cell receptor beta chains from the same sample are listed, as sequenced in a study of blood T cell repertoires in COVID-19. Profiled with immunoSEQ multiplex PCR; TCRdb holds only in-frame clones, not every one. The profile covers 150,000 to 180,000 clones, with approximately 80% appearing a single time and about 12% taken by the ten largest. The sample was peripheral blood. The receptors were gathered from a woman aged 60-75 years with COVID-19, enrolled during active disease.

This clone has just a few counts. The gene calls are TRBV6-5 and TRBJ2-3, with D perhaps matching TRBD2 (6 bases). The germline V and J ends were trimmed by 7 bases and 6 bases, with 17 bases remaining between them. Germline V CDR1 and CDR2: MNHEY, SVGAGI. There are 14 residues in the CDR3. This chain's CDR3 is CASIQAGLTDTQYF. Written as DNA, the CDR3 is TGTGCCAGCATTCAGGCGGGATTAACCGATACGCAGTATTTT.

This sequence joins TRBV3-1 (or the pseudogene TRBV3-2) and TRBJ1-1; D uncertain. Trimming pared 2 bases from V and 1 base from J, leaving 17 bases between. CDR1 is LGHDT and CDR2 is YNNKEL in the germline V gene (reference sequence). The CDR3 loop spans 17 amino acids. This CDR3 reads CASSQFYRTNKNTEAFF. DNA of the CDR3: TGTGCCAGCAGCCAATTCTACAGAACAAATAAGAACACTGAAGCTTTCTTT.

The count of this clone is one. The V gene is TRBV7-8, the J gene TRBJ1-5; TRBD1 matches at 9 bases. Trimming removed 3 bases from V and 1 base from J; junction bases left unmatched: 4. CDR1 SGHVS and CDR2 FQNEAQ come from the germline V gene. This CDR3 is 16 amino acids long. The CDR3 reads CASSLGDRASNQPQHF. DNA of the CDR3: TGTGCCAGCAGCTTGGGGGACAGGGCCAGCAATCAGCCCCAGCATTTT.

The CDR3 is CASSLLTGEETQYF. The CDR3 nucleotides are TGTGCCAGCAGCTTGTTGACAGGGGAAGAGACCCAGTACTTC. The chain has TRBV5-4 and TRBJ2-5; TRBD1 agrees at 8 bases. V trimming: 1 base; J trimming: 3 bases; junction bases outside the gene matches: 2. This CDR3 has 14 amino acids. Looked up from germline, CDR1 is SGHNT and CDR2 is YYREEE (reference sequence).

The rearrangement uses TRBV4-1 and TRBJ1-3; a weak D match, TRBD1 (6 bases). The CDR3 runs 16 residues. In germline, CDR1 is MGHRA, CDR2 YSYEKL. V lost 0 bases and J lost 3, with 12 bases in between. Here the CDR3 DNA reads TGCGCCAGCAGCCAAGAGCTGGGGGCGCGTGGAAACACCATATATTTT. Translated: CASSQELGARGNTIYF.

A word on this clone: The sample carries other DNA sequences with the same CDR3. V and J are TRBV2 and TRBJ2-7; 7 nucleotides match TRBD1. The junction had 14 bases not matched to a gene; V was cut back by 6 bases and J by 12 bases. The CDR3 loop spans 13 amino acids. Germline-derived CDR1 and CDR2 are SNHLY and FYNNEI. The CDR3 DNA follows: TGTGCCAGCAGCGCGCAAAGACAGGGTAAATTGTACGTC. Protein: CASSAQRQGKLYV.

The chain combines TRBV19 with TRBJ1-4, with D unresolved. The CDR3 loop spans 18 amino acids. Trimming took off 3 bases at V and 0 bases at J, with 17 bases between the two ends. CDR1 and CDR2 (germline): LNHDA, SQIVND (reference sequence). In DNA form, the CDR3 reads TGTGCCAGTAGTATCCCACCGAGAGGGAGCGCAACTAATGAAAAACTGTTTTTT. Translation gives CASSIPPRGSATNEKLFF.

This clone occurred once. The chain employs TRBV24-1 and TRBJ1-1; D gene ambiguous. V lost 2 bases and J lost 1, with 4 bases in between. In germline, CDR1 is KGHDR, CDR2 SFDVKD. This CDR3 has 13 amino acids. The CDR3 spells CATSDYRNTEAFF. The CDR3 DNA is TGTGCCACCAGTGATTACAGGAACACTGAAGCTTTCTTT.

V and J are TRBV5-4 and TRBJ2-3; D is perhaps TRBD2 (7 bases). This CDR3 spans 16 amino acids. Looked up from germline, CDR1 is SGHNT and CDR2 is YYREEE (reference sequence). The V end was cut by 0 bases, the J end by 1 base, with 12 bases between. DNA of the CDR3: TGTGCCAGCAGCTTGGAGTTGCGGGGGCGCACAGATACGCAGTATTTT. As protein: CASSLELRGRTDTQYF. The full variable domain, completed using reference TRBV5-4 and TRBJ2-3, is ETGVTQSPTHLIKTRGQQVTLRCSSQSGHNTVSWYQQALGQGPQFIFQYYREEENGRGNFPPRFSGLQFPNYSSELNVNALELDDSALYLCASSLELRGRTDTQYFGPGTRLTVL.

The chain carries TRBV6-5 and TRBJ1-1; D is perhaps TRBD1 (5 bases). The V and J ends lost 6 bases and 0 bases respectively, with 11 bases between them. Germline-derived CDR1 and CDR2 are MNHEY and SVGAGI. The CDR3 length is 14 residues. This chain's CDR3 is CASSPGLMNTEAFF. The CDR3 DNA is TGTGCCAGCAGCCCGGGACTCATGAACACTGAAGCTTTCTTT.

This clone was observed a handful of times. The chain carries TRBV4-1 and TRBJ1-2; D unclear. CDR3 length equals 15 residues. With 0 bases removed from V and 4 bases from J, the gap between germline ends came to 12 bases. CDR1 MGHRA and CDR2 YSYEKL come from the germline V gene. The CDR3 protein is CASSQDWEETYGYTF. CDR3 nucleotides: TGCGCCAGCAGCCAAGATTGGGAGGAAACCTATGGCTACACCTTC.

This clone was seen only once. For the CDR3, the DNA is TGTGCCAGCAGCGTGGGAGGGAGAGCCTCCTACAATGAGCAGTTCTTC. Translating gives CASSVGGRASYNEQFF. V is TRBV9 and J is TRBJ2-1; TRBD2 matches 7 bases. CDR1 and CDR2 (germline): SGDLS, YYNGEE. This CDR3 is 16 amino acids long. With V trimmed by 2 bases and J by 0 bases, 5 bases remained unmatched.